One sample yielded the 28 T cell receptor beta chains listed below, sequenced in a study of T-cell reconstitution after alpha-beta-depleted transplantation in children. TCRbeta library preparation incorporated unique molecular identifiers. From the PCR reads, TCRdb called clonotypes with MiXCR, one entry per CDR3 protein. This table has about 460,000 distinct CDR3 sequences, more than 9.5% appearing once. Here the sequenced sample was PBMCs, mostly from graft donor cells, taken 180 days after TCRalphabeta/CD19-depleted stem cell transplant. All receptors derive from a female patient aged 2 to 10 who had a stem cell transplant for aplastic anemia, so the T cells may come from the graft donor.

This clonotype has more than one count but fewer than ten. The rearrangement links TRBV10-3 to TRBJ2-3; 7 positions match TRBD1. Germline-derived CDR1 and CDR2 are ENHRY and SYGVKD. Unmatched junction bases numbered 3, after V lost 0 bases and J lost 12 bases. This CDR3 region has 12 residues. The CDR3 DNA reads TGTGCCATCAGTGAGTCACAGGGGAGACAGTATTTT. Its translation is CAISESQGRQYF.

The V gene is TRBV20-1, the J gene TRBJ2-3; a weak D match, TRBD2 (6 bases). Germline assignment: CDR1 DFQATT and CDR2 SNEGSKA (reference sequence). Trimming removed 7 bases from V and 1 base from J, with 15 bases in between. The CDR3 spans 14 residues. CDR3 residues: CSGGPSVGTDTQYF. The DNA for the CDR3 is TGCAGTGGGGGACCTAGCGTAGGCACAGATACGCAGTATTTT.

This clonotype was counted ten times or more. The chain is built from TRBV29-1 and TRBJ2-5; perhaps D is TRBD1 or TRBD2 (5 bases each). The CDR3 has 14 amino acids. Germline loops: CDR1 SQVTM, CDR2 ANQGSEA. V was cut by 7 bases and J by 5 bases, with 20 bases left in between. For the CDR3, the DNA is TGCAGCGGTAGGGTTCGGGGCTCGGGCGAGACCCAGTACTTC. Amino acids: CSGRVRGSGETQYF.

The chain uses TRBV6-5 and TRBJ2-3; TRBD1 might be the D (6 bases). The germline gives CDR1 MNHEY, CDR2 SVGAGI. V lost 2 bases and J 4 bases, leaving 19 bases between the germline ends. The CDR3 length is 17 residues. CDR3 protein: CASSYQKTWQGPDTQYF. CDR3 DNA sequence: TGTGCCAGCAGTTACCAAAAAACATGGCAGGGGCCAGATACGCAGTATTTT.

About this clonotype: Given a much more abundant clone one base away, this may be a read error. The genes are TRBV18 and TRBJ2-7; 9 nucleotides line up with TRBD1. The CDR3 sequence is 15 residues long. Per the germline V gene, CDR1 is KGHSH and CDR2 is LQKENI. CDR3 protein: CDSSPRQGGTYEQYF. CDR3 nucleotide sequence: TGTGACAGCTCACCTCGACAGGGGGGAACCTACGAGCAGTACTTC.

The V call is TRBV25-1, the J call TRBJ1-6; a weak D match, TRBD1 (5 bases). The CDR3 runs 13 residues. CDR1 and CDR2 from the germline V gene are MGHDK and SYGVNS. V was trimmed by 2 bases and J by 9 bases, leaving 8 bases between them. CDR3 sequence reads: CASSETGGSPLHF. The CDR3 coding sequence is TGTGCCAGCAGTGAAACTGGGGGTTCACCCCTCCACTTT.

CDR3 amino acids: CAVGGRLNTEAFF. CDR3 bases: TGTGCCGTCGGGGGGCGTCTGAACACTGAAGCTTTCTTT. J is TRBJ1-1 and V is TRBV28, with D possibly matching TRBD1 (6 bases). This CDR3 is 13 amino acids long. Trimming pared 11 bases from V and 0 bases from J, leaving 13 bases between. Germline values: CDR1 MDHEN, CDR2 SYDVKM.

The chain links TRBV6-1 to TRBJ2-7, with 11 bases matching TRBD2. J was trimmed by 3 bases and V by 6 bases; bases with no gene match: 4. CDR1 and CDR2 (germline): MNHNS, SASEGT. The CDR3 length is 14 residues. CDR3 sequence (DNA): TGTGCCAGCAGCTCGACTAGCGGGAACTACGAGCAGTACGTC. It translates to CASSSTSGNYEQYV.

V is TRBV5-1 and J is TRBJ2-3, with a possible D match to TRBD2 (7 bases). V gave up 1 base and J gave up 9 bases, with 27 bases separating them. Germline lookup yields CDR1 SGHRS and CDR2 YFSETQ. The CDR3 totals 18 residues. DNA for the CDR3: TGCGCCAGCAGCTTGTTCCAAACGGGGGGCCAGTTCAAGGGGACGCAGTATTTT. It specifies CASSLFQTGGQFKGTQYF.

This sequence joins TRBV24-1 and TRBJ1-2; D gene uncertain. Germline CDR1 and CDR2: KGHDR and SFDVKD. This CDR3 contains 12 residues. Trimming took 2 bases from V and 5 from J, leaving 5 bases between them. As DNA, the CDR3 is TGTGCCACCAGTGATTACGTTTATGGCTACACCTTC. Residues: CATSDYVYGYTF.

J is TRBJ1-2 and V is TRBV9; possibly TRBD1 for D (5 bases). V lost 1 base to trimming and J lost 7 bases, with 14 bases between them. CDR1 and CDR2 (germline): SGDLS, YYNGEE. The CDR3 totals 14 residues. The CDR3 DNA is TGTGCCAGCAGCGTAACGGGGGTGTCGGTTGGCTACACCTTC. This codes for CASSVTGVSVGYTF. Full variable domain (missing parts from reference TRBV9 and TRBJ1-2): DSGVTQTPKHLITATGQRVTLRCSPRSGDLSVYWYQQSLDQGLQFLIQYYNGEERAKGNILERFSAQQFPDLHSELNLSSLELGDSALYFCASSVTGVSVGYTFGSGTRLTVV.

This clonotype was detected only a few times. V is TRBV28 and J is TRBJ1-5, with unresolved D. The germline gives CDR1 MDHEN, CDR2 SYDVKM. The CDR3 covers 15 residues. The V gene lost 7 bases and the J gene lost 2 bases, with 15 bases spanning the gap. CDR3 DNA sequence: TGTGCCAGCAATGGAGGAGACCTTCGCAATCAGCCCCAGCATTTT. This translates into CASNGGDLRNQPQHF.

This clonotype occurred a few times. The J gene is TRBJ2-7, the V gene TRBV7-9; D gene ambiguous. CDR1 is SEHNR, CDR2 FQNEAQ, per germline (reference sequence). There are 14 residues in the CDR3. The CDR3 DNA follows: TGTGCGAGTTCGGCGGCCGGGCAGCCCTACGAGCAGTACGTC. Protein product: CASSAAGQPYEQYV.

The V call is TRBV20-1, the J call TRBJ1-1; D not certain. Germline V CDR1 and CDR2: DFQATT, SNEGSKA (reference sequence). V was cut by 0 bases and J by 0 bases, with 11 bases left in between. The CDR3 has 15 residues. The CDR3 is CSARDHPMMNTEAFF. CDR3 nucleotides: TGCAGTGCTAGAGATCATCCAATGATGAACACTGAAGCTTTCTTT.

The CDR3 DNA sequence: TGCAGCGTTTGGACGTCGACCGGTGGGTACAATGAGCAGTTCTTC. The encoded protein is CSVWTSTGGYNEQFF. The chain uses TRBV29-1 and TRBJ2-1; no reliable D call. CDR3 size: 15 residues. V was shortened by 5 bases and J by 4 bases, with 18 bases between the two germline ends. Germline V gene lookup returns CDR1 SQVTM and CDR2 ANQGSEA.

The table lists this clonotype with a count of one. This chain connects TRBV11-3 to TRBJ2-3; 10 nucleotides match TRBD1. The CDR3 runs 14 residues. Losses at the gene ends were 8 bases for V and 4 bases for J; bases not matched to a gene: 6. CDR1 SGHNT and CDR2 YENEEA come from the germline V gene. Here the CDR3 reads CASSGTGEADTQYF. The CDR3 DNA reads as TGTGCCAGCTCCGGGACAGGGGAGGCAGATACGCAGTATTTT. The full variable domain, rest sourced from reference TRBV11-3 and TRBJ2-3, is EAGVVQSPRYKIIEKKQPVAFWCNPISGHNTLYWYLQNLGQGPELLIRYENEEAVDDSQLPKDRFSAERLKGVDSTLKIQPAELGDSAVYLCASSGTGEADTQYFGPGTRLTVL.

This clonotype was counted between two and nine times. The chain joins TRBV30 to TRBJ2-6, with D possibly matching TRBD2 (6 bases). This CDR3 region has 13 residues. Trimming left V 4 bases short and J 3 bases short, with 7 bases between. Per the germline V gene, CDR1 is GTSNPN and CDR2 is SVGIG (reference sequence). CDR3 coding DNA: TGTGCCTGGATGGGACTTGGGGCCAACGTCCTGACTTTC. It yields the protein CAWMGLGANVLTF.

A few counts support this clonotype. CDR3 sequence: CASSLVGLAKNIQYF. The CDR3 DNA reads as TGTGCCAGCAGCTTAGTGGGGCTAGCCAAAAACATTCAGTACTTC. V is TRBV7-2 and J is TRBJ2-4, with a weak D call TRBD1 (5 bases). Germline loops: CDR1 SGHTA, CDR2 FQGNSA. V dropped 1 base and J dropped 0 bases, with 7 bases sitting between them. The CDR3 spans 15 residues.

In the case of this clonotype: Sequence at one end of the junction differs from germline and may be a read error. The chain carries TRBV7-2 and TRBJ2-7, with TRBD2 identical over 9 bases. The germline CDR1 and CDR2 sequences are SGHTA and FQGNSA. This CDR3 spans 14 amino acids. CDR3 in DNA: TGTGCCAGCAACTTAGCGGGAGAAACCTACGAGCAGTACTTC. Its translation: CASNLAGETYEQYF.

This sequence joins TRBV12-3 or TRBV12-4 and TRBJ2-1; maybe TRBD2 (5 bases). The CDR3 totals 15 residues. The V end was cut by 3 bases, the J end by 6 bases, with 15 bases between. CDR3 bases: TGTGCCAGCAGTTTGCTAGCAGAGGTCCCCAATGAGCAGTTCTTC. It is translated as CASSLLAEVPNEQFF.

This clonotype was seen a handful of times. This chain joins TRBV7-6 and TRBJ2-7; D is undetermined. The V gene lost 5 bases and the J gene lost 4 bases, with 12 bases spanning the gap. The CDR3 runs 13 residues. The germline gives CDR1 SGHVS, CDR2 FNYEAQ. Written as DNA, the CDR3 is TGTGCCAGCAGCATAAAAGGAGAGTACGAGCAGTACTTC. Translation gives CASSIKGEYEQYF.

The table lists this clonotype with many counts. CDR3 DNA: TGTGCCAGCAGCTTGAGTCCCCATGCGACGGAGCACTTTTCTGACGAGCAGTACGTC. This encodes CASSLSPHATEHFSDEQYV. This rearrangement joins TRBV5-4 to TRBJ2-7; D remains unclear. The CDR3 runs to 19 residues. CDR1 and CDR2 from the germline V gene are SGHNT and YYREEE (reference sequence). Between the trimmed V and J ends, which lost 1 base and 5 bases, there was a span of 28 bases.

This clonotype appeared a few times. The chain employs TRBV20-1 and TRBJ2-1; 13 bases fit TRBD2. Germline CDR1 DFQATT, CDR2 SNEGSKA (reference sequence). The CDR3 is made up of 17 amino acids. Losses at the gene ends were 6 bases for V and 10 bases for J; bases not matched to a gene: 18. CDR3 loop: CSAKPGTSGTTPSEQFF. The CDR3 nucleotides are TGCAGTGCCAAACCCGGGACTAGCGGGACTACGCCTAGCGAGCAGTTCTTC.

This clonotype was detected a few times. The rearrangement joins TRBV3-1 to TRBJ2-1; TRBD2 might be the D (5 bases). From germline, CDR1 is LGHDT and CDR2 YNNKEL (reference sequence). This CDR3 is 17 amino acids long. V was cut by 0 bases and J by 8 bases, with 20 bases left in between. The CDR3 region is CASSQDWSGRKSDEQFF. DNA of the CDR3: TGTGCCAGCAGCCAAGATTGGAGCGGCAGAAAGTCCGATGAGCAGTTCTTC.

This clonotype showed up just a few times. The chain has TRBV20-1 and TRBJ2-3, with D unresolved. V dropped 7 bases and J dropped 4 bases, with 15 bases sitting between them. The CDR3 length is 13 residues. CDR1 and CDR2 (germline): DFQATT, SNEGSKA (reference sequence). The CDR3 spells CSDRLPGPDTQYF. CDR3 DNA: TGCAGTGATCGGCTACCCGGGCCAGATACGCAGTATTTT.

The J gene is TRBJ2-1, the V gene TRBV18, with D possibly matching TRBD1 (6 bases). CDR3 length: 15 residues. The V gene's germline CDR1 is KGHSH and CDR2 LQKENI. V dropped 2 bases and J dropped 8 bases, with 16 bases sitting between them. The CDR3 is CASSPEQGSNDEQFF. The CDR3 coding sequence is TGTGCCAGCTCACCAGAACAGGGATCTAACGATGAGCAGTTCTTC.

The J gene is TRBJ1-5, the V gene TRBV27; D possibly corresponds to TRBD1 (5 bases). Germline CDR1 and CDR2: MNHEY and SMNVEV (reference sequence). The V gene lost 3 bases and the J gene lost 5 bases, with 14 bases spanning the gap. The CDR3 sequence is 15 residues long. The CDR3 nucleotides read TGTGCCAGCAGTTTCCTAGGTAGGGGCGATCAGCCCCAGCATTTT. This translates into CASSFLGRGDQPQHF.

In its sample, this clonotype was seen a few times. The chain employs TRBV27 and TRBJ2-1; 9 nucleotides align to TRBD2. Germline values: CDR1 MNHEY, CDR2 SMNVEV (reference sequence). V dropped 11 bases and J dropped 5; count of bases not matched to a gene: 13. The CDR3 loop spans 15 amino acids. This CDR3 is CASWGSGGLNNEQFF. As DNA, the CDR3 is TGTGCCTCCTGGGGTAGCGGGGGCCTGAACAATGAGCAGTTCTTC.